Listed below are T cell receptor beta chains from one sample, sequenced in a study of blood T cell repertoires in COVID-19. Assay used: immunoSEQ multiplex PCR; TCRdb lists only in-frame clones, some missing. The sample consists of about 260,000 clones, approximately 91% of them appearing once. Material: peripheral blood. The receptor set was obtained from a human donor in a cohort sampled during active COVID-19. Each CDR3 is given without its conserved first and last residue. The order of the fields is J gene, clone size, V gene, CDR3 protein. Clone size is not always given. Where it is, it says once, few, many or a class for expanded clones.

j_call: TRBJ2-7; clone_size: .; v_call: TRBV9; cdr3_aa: ASSVESSGSSGEQY
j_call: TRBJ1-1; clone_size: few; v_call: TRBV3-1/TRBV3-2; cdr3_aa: ASTAGGFMNTEAF
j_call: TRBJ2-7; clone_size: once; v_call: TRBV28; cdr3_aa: ASSPGLAGLPYEQY
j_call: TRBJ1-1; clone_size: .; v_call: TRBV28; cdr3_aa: ASSLIGTGNTEAF
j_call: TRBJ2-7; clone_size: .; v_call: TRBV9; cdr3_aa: ASSHGQGKYEQY
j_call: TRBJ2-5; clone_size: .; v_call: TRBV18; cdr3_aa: ASSPPTTYPGETQY
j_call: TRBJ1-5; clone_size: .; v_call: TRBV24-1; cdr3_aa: ATSQRISNQPQH
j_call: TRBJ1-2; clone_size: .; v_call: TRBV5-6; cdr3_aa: ASSPRDRGVYGYT
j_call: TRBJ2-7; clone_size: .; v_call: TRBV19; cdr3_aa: ASSLGTSGRDYEQY
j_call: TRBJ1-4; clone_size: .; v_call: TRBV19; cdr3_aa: ASRRPGTGEEKLF
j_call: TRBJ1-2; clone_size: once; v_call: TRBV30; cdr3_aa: AWPYPGTVFSWNYGYT
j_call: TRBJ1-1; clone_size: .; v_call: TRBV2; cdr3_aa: ATGTSNTEAF
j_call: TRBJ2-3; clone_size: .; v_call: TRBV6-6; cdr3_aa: ASSYVTPRTDTQY
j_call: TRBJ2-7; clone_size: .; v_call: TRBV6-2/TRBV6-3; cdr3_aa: ASSYGGRAREQY
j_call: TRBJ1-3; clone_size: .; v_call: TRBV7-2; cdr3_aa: ASSDFSGNTIY
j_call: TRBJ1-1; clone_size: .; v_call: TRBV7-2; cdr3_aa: ASRKQGGAEAF
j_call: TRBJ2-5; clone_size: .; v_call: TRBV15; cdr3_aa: ATSAAAGRETQY
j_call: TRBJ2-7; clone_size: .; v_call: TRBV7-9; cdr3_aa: ASSYGTGSYEQY
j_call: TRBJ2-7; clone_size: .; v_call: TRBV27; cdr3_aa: ASSWDRGRNEQY
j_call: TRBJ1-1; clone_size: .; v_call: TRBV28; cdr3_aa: ASSPSGKNTEAF
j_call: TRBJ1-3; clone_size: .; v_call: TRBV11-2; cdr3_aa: ASSLEFLGGQGARGNTIY
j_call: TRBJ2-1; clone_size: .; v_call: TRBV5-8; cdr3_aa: ASSRPVTGSGGDRPEQF
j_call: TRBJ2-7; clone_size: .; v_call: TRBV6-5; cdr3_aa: ASSIQPGDYEQY
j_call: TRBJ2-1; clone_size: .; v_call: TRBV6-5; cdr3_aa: ASSLQRRSYNEQF
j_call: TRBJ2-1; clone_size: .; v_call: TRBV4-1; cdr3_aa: ASQREGRGVGEQF
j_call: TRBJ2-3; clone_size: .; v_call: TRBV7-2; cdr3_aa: ASSPTSGGARDTQY
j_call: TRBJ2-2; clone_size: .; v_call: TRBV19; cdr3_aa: ASSTDFLNTGELF
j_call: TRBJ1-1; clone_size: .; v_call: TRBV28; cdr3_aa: ASSPPGGNTEAF
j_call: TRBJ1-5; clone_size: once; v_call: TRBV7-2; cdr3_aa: ASSSQQNQPQH
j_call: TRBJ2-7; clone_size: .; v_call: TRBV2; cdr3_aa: ASIGRGTYEQY
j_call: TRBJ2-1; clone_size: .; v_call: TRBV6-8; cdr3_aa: ASRDPGIWEQF
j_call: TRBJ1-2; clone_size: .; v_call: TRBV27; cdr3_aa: ASRPASTNYGYT
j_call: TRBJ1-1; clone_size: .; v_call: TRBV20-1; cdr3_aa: SARQGVEAF
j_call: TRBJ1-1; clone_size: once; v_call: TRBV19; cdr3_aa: ASSTRTGVFAEAF
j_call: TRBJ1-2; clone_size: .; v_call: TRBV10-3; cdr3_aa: AISVTEGGYT
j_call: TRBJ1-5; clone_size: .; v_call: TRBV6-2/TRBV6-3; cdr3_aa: ASSYGAENQPQH
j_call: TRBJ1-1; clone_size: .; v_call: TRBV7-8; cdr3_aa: ASSLVGQRRTEAF
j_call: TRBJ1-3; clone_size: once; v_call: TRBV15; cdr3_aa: ATSSGTGAV
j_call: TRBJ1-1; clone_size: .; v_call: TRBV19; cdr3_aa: ASTDLTGNGAEAF
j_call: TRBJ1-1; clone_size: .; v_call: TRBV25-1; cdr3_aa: ASITTGTDTEAF
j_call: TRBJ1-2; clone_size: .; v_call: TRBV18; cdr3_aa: ASSPSGTGGYGYT
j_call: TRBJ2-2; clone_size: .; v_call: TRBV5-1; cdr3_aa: ASSFRAREGTGELF
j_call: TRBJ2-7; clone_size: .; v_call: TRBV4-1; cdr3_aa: ASSPHPSGGGYEQY
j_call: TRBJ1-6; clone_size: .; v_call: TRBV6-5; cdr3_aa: ASRTASYNSPLH
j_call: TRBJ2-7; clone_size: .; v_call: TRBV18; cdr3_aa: ASSPDRRGYEQY
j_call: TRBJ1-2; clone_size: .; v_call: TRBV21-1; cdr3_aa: ASSKCYPRGETSYT
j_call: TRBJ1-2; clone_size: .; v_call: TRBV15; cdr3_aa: ATSRGGQGHHGYT
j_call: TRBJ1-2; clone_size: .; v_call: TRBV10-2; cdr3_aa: ASSVDRYGYT
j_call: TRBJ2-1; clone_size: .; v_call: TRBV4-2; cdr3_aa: ASSHEGGGDYNEQF
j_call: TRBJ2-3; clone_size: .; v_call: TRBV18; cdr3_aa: ASSRDSDTQY
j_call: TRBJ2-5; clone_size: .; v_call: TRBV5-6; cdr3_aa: ASAWASGGVETQY
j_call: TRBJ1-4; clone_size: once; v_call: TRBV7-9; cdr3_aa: ASSLTGGEEEKLF
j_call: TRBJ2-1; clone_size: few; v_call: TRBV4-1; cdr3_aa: ASSRTPPGQGGEQF
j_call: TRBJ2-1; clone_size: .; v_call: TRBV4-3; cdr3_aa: ASSLSGGAYNEQF
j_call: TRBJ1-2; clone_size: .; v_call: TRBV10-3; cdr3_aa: AISGARGSSGYT
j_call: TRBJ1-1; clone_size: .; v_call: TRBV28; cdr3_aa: ASSFLTGNTEAF
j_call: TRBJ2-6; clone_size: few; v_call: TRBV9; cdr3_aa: ASSVGSGFGANVLT
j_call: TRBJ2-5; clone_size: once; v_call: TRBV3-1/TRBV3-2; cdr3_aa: ASSQDRTSGRTQY
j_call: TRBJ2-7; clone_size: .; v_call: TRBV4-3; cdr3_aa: ASSQDIAGTLGYEQY